The 29 T cell receptor beta chains listed next were all sequenced from one sample in a study of CD8+ T cells in alopecia areata. The treatment denotes: oral pan-JAK inhibitor, 5-10 mg twice daily. As the sequencing template, cDNA was produced by extracting RNA and reverse transcribing it. Clones were sequenced by immunoSEQ multiplex PCR, and TCRdb holds only the in-frame ones, with some missing. The sample lists 100,000 to 120,000 clones; 56% were seen once. The sequencing here drew on CD4+ T cells sorted from blood, taken at week 24, from a patient treated with tofacitinib. The receptor source for this set is a human donor with alopecia areata.

The V and J genes are TRBV30 and TRBJ1-1, with D hard to call. The CDR3 loop spans 12 amino acids. With 0 bases removed from V and 7 bases from J, the gap between germline ends came to 9 bases. Per the germline V gene, CDR1 is GTSNPN and CDR2 is SVGIG (reference sequence). The CDR3 sequence is CAWSVAVGEAFF. The DNA for the CDR3 is TGTGCCTGGAGTGTAGCAGTTGGTGAAGCTTTCTTT.

This clone was seen a few times. The chain has TRBV4-3 and TRBJ2-1; TRBD1 matches at 9 bases. Looked up from germline, CDR1 is LGHNA and CDR2 is YSLEER. Trimming took 3 bases from V and 7 from J; bases not matched to a gene: 10. The CDR3 sequence is 16 residues long. In nucleotides, the CDR3 is TGCGCCAGCAGCCATGCCGACAGGGGGTTAAGGAATGAGCAGTTCTTC. The encoded protein is CASSHADRGLRNEQFF.

J is TRBJ1-2 and V is TRBV5-1, with D possibly matching TRBD1 (5 bases). This CDR3 is 13 amino acids long. Deletions cut 4 bases from V and 4 bases from J, with 11 bases between. In germline, CDR1 is SGHRS, CDR2 YFSETQ. The CDR3, as DNA: TGCGCCAGCAGCGGGGGGAATATCTATGGCTACACCTTC. This encodes CASSGGNIYGYTF.

In its sample, this clone was seen a few times. The rearrangement links TRBV7-2 to TRBJ2-7; TRBD2 aligns across 11 bases. Germline CDR1 SGHTA, CDR2 FQGNSA. Trimming took 8 bases from V and 4 from J; bases not matched to a gene: 4. The CDR3 runs to 13 residues. CDR3 in amino acids: CASRTSGGYEQYF. CDR3 DNA: TGTGCCAGCCGAACTAGCGGGGGTTACGAGCAGTACTTC.

The genes are TRBV20-1 and TRBJ2-7; 7 bases are a match to TRBD2. Per the germline V gene, CDR1 is DFQATT and CDR2 is SNEGSKA (reference sequence). With V trimmed by 5 bases and J by 3 bases, 1 base remained unmatched. This CDR3 has 11 amino acids. The CDR3, as DNA: TGCAGTGCTCGGGACTACTACGAGCAGTACTTC. It specifies CSARDYYEQYF.

The V and J genes are TRBV5-4 and TRBJ1-2; D not certain. The CDR3 loop spans 15 amino acids. Germline CDR1 and CDR2: SGHNT and YYREEE (reference sequence). Trimming cost V 10 bases and J 0 bases, with 19 bases left between them. The CDR3 region is CAGGRRGATNYGYTF. The CDR3 coding sequence is TGTGCCGGCGGGCGGAGAGGCGCTACTAACTATGGCTACACCTTC.

The chain combines TRBV30 with TRBJ2-1; weak D call: TRBD2 (5 bases). CDR3 size: 12 residues. Germline loops: CDR1 GTSNPN, CDR2 SVGIG (reference sequence). V lost 5 bases, J lost 3 bases, and 8 bases lay in between. As DNA, the CDR3 is TGTGCCTGGGGACTTGTCTACAATGAGCAGTTCTTC. Translating gives CAWGLVYNEQFF.

This clone was picked up a small number of times. This chain links TRBV30 with TRBJ2-7, with D hard to call. CDR3 length equals 14 residues. V was shortened by 5 bases and J by 0 bases, with 14 bases between the two germline ends. CDR1 and CDR2 (germline): GTSNPN, SVGIG (reference sequence). CDR3: CAWHRRASSYEQYF. DNA of the CDR3: TGTGCCTGGCATCGACGAGCTAGCTCCTACGAGCAGTACTTC.

This sequence joins TRBV4-1 and TRBJ1-2, with TRBD1 as a possible D gene (6 bases). This CDR3 spans 14 amino acids. The germline V and J ends were trimmed by 6 bases and 4 bases, with 15 bases remaining between them. Germline-derived CDR1 and CDR2 are MGHRA and YSYEKL. DNA of the CDR3: TGCGCCAGCAGACCAGACAGGACCACCTATGGCTACACCTTC. This encodes CASRPDRTTYGYTF.

Notes on this clone: An end of the junction does not agree with germline; a read error may underlie this. The chain carries TRBV15 and TRBJ1-2; the D gene is possibly TRBD1 (5 bases). The CDR3 runs 12 residues. CDR1 and CDR2 from the germline V gene are LNHNV and YYDKDF (reference sequence). CDR3 bases: TGTGCCACCCGCAGGGCGGGTAGTGGCTACACCTTC. Its translation: CATRRAGSGYTF.

V is TRBV25-1 and J is TRBJ2-1; 10 positions match TRBD1. This CDR3 is built from 16 residues. The germline CDR1 and CDR2 sequences are MGHDK and SYGVNS. V was clipped by 2 bases and J by 5 bases; unmatched bases: 6. CDR3 region: CASSELDRGVHNEQFF. The DNA for the CDR3 is TGTGCCAGCAGTGAACTGGACAGGGGGGTTCACAATGAGCAGTTCTTC.

This chain connects TRBV30 to TRBJ2-7; 7 nucleotides line up with TRBD1. Germline CDR1 is GTSNPN and CDR2 is SVGIG (reference sequence). The V and J ends lost 8 bases and 0 bases, in that order; junction bases with no gene match: 7. This CDR3 has 13 amino acids. CDR3 sequence: CARGDSYSYEQYF. The CDR3 nucleotides read TGTGCCCGAGGGGACAGCTACTCCTACGAGCAGTACTTC. The variable domain in full, completed from reference TRBV30 and TRBJ2-7, reads SQTIHQWPATLVQPVGSPLSLECTVEGTSNPNLYWYRQAAGRGLQLLFYSVGIGQISSEVPQNLSASRPQDRQFILSSKKLLLSDSGFYLCARGDSYSYEQYFGPGTRLTVT.

The chain recombines TRBV21-1 with TRBJ1-1; TRBD1, the table's D call, was not compared with the DNA. TRBV21-1 counts as a pseudogene. This CDR3 contains 14 residues. The CDR3 region is CASSKATRGREAFF. The CDR3 region has the DNA TGTGCCAGCAGCAAAGCCACCAGGGGACGCGAAGCTTTCTTT.

This clone appeared a few times. This sequence joins TRBV25-1 and TRBJ2-7; 9 bases are a match to TRBD1. CDR3 length: 13 residues. Trimming at V came to 6 bases and at J to 7 bases, leaving 7 bases not matched to a gene. CDR1 is MGHDK, CDR2 SYGVNS, per germline. The CDR3 DNA sequence: TGTGCCAGCAGGGCACAGGGGGCGCGAGAGCAGTACTTC. Encoded protein: CASRAQGAREQYF.

CDR3 sequence (DNA): TGTGCCAGCGAGGTCTACAATGAGCAGTTCTTC. Its protein is CASEVYNEQFF. This chain links TRBV7-9 with TRBJ2-1; D unclear. Germline CDR1 SEHNR, CDR2 FQNEAQ (reference sequence). The V end lost 8 bases, the J end lost 3 bases, and 5 bases lay between the germline ends. The CDR3 runs 11 residues.

The chain couples TRBV19 to TRBJ1-1, with D uncertain. The CDR3 spans 15 residues. V lost 4 bases and J lost 1, with 13 bases in between. Germline V lookup: CDR1 LNHDA, CDR2 SQIVND (reference sequence). CDR3 region: CASSNAQLRNTEAFF. The CDR3 nucleotides read TGTGCCAGTAGTAATGCTCAATTAAGGAACACTGAAGCTTTCTTT.

Remarks on this clone: Other DNA sequences from this sample encode an identical CDR3 as well. The rearrangement links TRBV7-9 to TRBJ2-1; the match to TRBD1 covers 7 bases. This CDR3 is 13 amino acids long. Germline CDR1 and CDR2: SEHNR and FQNEAQ (reference sequence). V lost 5 bases and J lost 6; bases outside the gene matches: 4. CDR3 nucleotide sequence: TGTGCCAGCAGCCTGGCAGGGGGCAATGAGCAGTTCTTC. This encodes CASSLAGGNEQFF.

This clone was recorded once. The rearrangement links TRBV4-3 to TRBJ1-1, with TRBD1 matching 8 bases. In germline, CDR1 is LGHNA, CDR2 YSLEER. The CDR3 has 14 amino acids. V was pared by 0 bases and J by 12 bases, with 9 bases of the junction left unmatched. Here the CDR3 reads CASSQDIRTGKTFF. The CDR3 DNA sequence: TGCGCCAGCAGCCAAGATATCAGGACAGGGAAGACTTTCTTT.

This clone showed up just a few times. The CDR3 sequence is CASSADRGAKNIQYF. The CDR3 region has the DNA TGTGCCAGCAGTGCGGACAGGGGAGCCAAAAACATTCAGTACTTC. The chain joins TRBV2 to TRBJ2-4; TRBD1 matches at 9 bases. This CDR3 contains 15 residues. Germline V gene sequence: CDR1 SNHLY, CDR2 FYNNEI. The V segment lost 4 bases and the J segment 0 bases; nucleotides outside the gene matches: 1.

The chain is built from TRBV29-1 and TRBJ1-2, with 9 bases lining up with TRBD1. The CDR3 sequence is 13 residues long. Germline CDR1 SQVTM, CDR2 ANQGSEA. V lost 7 bases, J lost 8 bases, and 11 bases stayed unmatched. This chain's CDR3 is CSGYIQGADGYTF. CDR3 DNA sequence: TGCAGCGGCTACATACAGGGGGCAGACGGCTACACCTTC.

This clone has a handful of counts. V and J are TRBV6-5 and TRBJ1-1; D uncertain. This CDR3 region has 15 residues. Germline lookup yields CDR1 MNHEY and CDR2 SVGAGI. Trimming removed 2 bases at V and 0 bases at J, with 10 bases between. Here the CDR3 reads CASSYRSTMNTEAFF. The CDR3 nucleotides are TGTGCCAGCAGTTACAGGTCAACGATGAACACTGAAGCTTTCTTT.

The chain links TRBV7-2 to TRBJ2-7; 7 nucleotides match TRBD1. The CDR3 has 15 residues. J lost 0 bases, V lost 1 base, and 3 bases had no gene match. Per the germline V gene, CDR1 is SGHTA and CDR2 is FQGNSA. CDR3 amino acids: CASSLVGDSSYEQYF. CDR3 DNA sequence: TGTGCCAGCAGCTTAGTTGGGGACAGCTCCTACGAGCAGTACTTC.

CDR3 amino acids: CAWSGQENTEAFF. CDR3 sequence (DNA): TGTGCCTGGAGCGGACAGGAGAACACTGAAGCTTTCTTT. The V gene is TRBV30, the J gene TRBJ1-1; 7 nucleotides agree with TRBD1. J lost 1 base, V lost 3 bases, and 2 bases had no gene match. The germline V gene encodes CDR1 GTSNPN and CDR2 SVGIG (reference sequence). CDR3 length: 13 residues. The whole variable domain, remainder taken from reference TRBV30 and TRBJ1-1, is SQTIHQWPATLVQPVGSPLSLECTVEGTSNPNLYWYRQAAGRGLQLLFYSVGIGQISSEVPQNLSASRPQDRQFILSSKKLLLSDSGFYLCAWSGQENTEAFFGQGTRLTVV.

The table lists this clone with a few counts. Within the sample, other DNA sequences also encode this same CDR3. The chain combines TRBV18 with TRBJ2-5, with no clear D. CDR3 size: 11 residues. From germline, CDR1 is KGHSH and CDR2 LQKENI. V lost 5 bases, J lost 2 bases, and 3 bases lay in between. CDR3 sequence reads: CASSSQETQYF. CDR3 DNA: TGTGCCAGCTCATCGCAAGAGACCCAGTACTTC. The full variable domain, in which reference TRBV18 and TRBJ2-5 provide the parts outside the CDR3, is NAGVMQNPRHLVRRRGQEARLRCSPMKGHSHVYWYRQLPEEGLKFMVYLQKENIIDESGMPKERFSAEFPKEGPSILRIQQVVRGDSAAYFCASSSQETQYFGPGTRLLVL.

The V and J genes are TRBV5-1 and TRBJ2-5; tentatively, D is TRBD1 or TRBD2 (5 bases each). The CDR3 sequence is 15 residues long. Looked up from germline, CDR1 is SGHRS and CDR2 is YFSETQ. V lost 0 bases to trimming and J lost 1 base, with 10 bases between them. As DNA, the CDR3 is TGCGCCAGCAGCTTGGTTGGGGGAGCCCAAGAGACCCAGTACTTC. This encodes CASSLVGGAQETQYF.

CDR3 bases: TGTGCCAGCAGTTACACGGGTAGTGGGGAGACCCAGTACTTC. It translates to CASSYTGSGETQYF. The rearrangement joins TRBV6-5 to TRBJ2-5, with D hard to call. V gave up 2 bases and J gave up 5 bases, with 12 bases separating them. Germline loops: CDR1 MNHEY, CDR2 SVGAGI. This CDR3 has 14 amino acids.

This chain connects TRBV27 to TRBJ1-1; TRBD1 aligns across 9 bases. V lost 6 bases and J lost 2; bases outside the gene matches: 10. CDR1 MNHEY and CDR2 SMNVEV come from the germline V gene (reference sequence). This CDR3 is 16 amino acids long. The CDR3 here is CASSTQGALPNTEAFF. CDR3 coding DNA: TGTGCCAGCAGCACACAGGGGGCGCTGCCAAACACTGAAGCTTTCTTT.

The rearrangement joins TRBV30 to TRBJ1-6; possible D gene TRBD1, 5 bases. CDR1 is GTSNPN, CDR2 SVGIG, per germline (reference sequence). With 2 bases removed from V and 8 bases from J, the gap between germline ends came to 16 bases. The CDR3 spans 15 residues. CDR3 sequence: CAWSSARGTYSPLHF. As DNA, the CDR3 is TGTGCCTGGAGTTCCGCTAGGGGTACATATTCACCCCTCCACTTT.

V is TRBV20-1 and J is TRBJ1-2, with D perhaps TRBD1 (5 bases). In germline, CDR1 is DFQATT, CDR2 SNEGSKA (reference sequence). The CDR3 runs 11 residues. V lost 5 bases, J lost 4 bases, and 8 bases lay in between. The CDR3 sequence is CSARDGYGYTF. As DNA, the CDR3 is TGCAGTGCTCGGGACGGCTATGGCTACACCTTC.